The 10 T cell receptor beta chains given below trace back to one sample, sequenced in a study of post-analysis software for immune sequencing data. cDNA libraries for TCR beta contained unique molecular identifiers. One entry per CDR3 protein, called by TCRdb with MiXCR from the PCR reads. The sample holds about 810,000 distinct CDR3 sequences, about 50% seen once. Study-wide findings and caveats: Comparison of patients with controls showed roughly five TRBV segments more frequent in patients, TRBV5-6, TRBV5-1 and TRBV20-1 among them.

Antigen specificity for these receptors is unknown. The source material was blood. All receptors come from a girl under 18 with multiple sclerosis.

This chain uses TRBV20-1 with TRBJ2-1, with D perhaps being TRBD1 or TRBD2 (5 bases each). V was trimmed by 4 bases and J by 2 bases, leaving 15 bases between them. This CDR3 is built from 15 residues. Germline loops: CDR1 DFQATT, CDR2 SNEGSKA (reference sequence). The CDR3 nucleotides are TGCAGTGCTATCCGTCTTGAGGGGACCTACAATGAGCAGTTCTTC. As protein: CSAIRLEGTYNEQFF.

The chain uses TRBV6-6 and TRBJ2-3, with TRBD2 matching 7 bases. The CDR3 is 13 residues long. In germline, CDR1 is MNHNY, CDR2 SVGAGI (reference sequence). Trimming took 10 bases from V and 0 from J; bases not matched to a gene: 4. CDR3 in amino acids: CANGGTSTDTQYF. The CDR3 DNA reads TGTGCCAACGGGGGGACTAGCACAGATACGCAGTATTTT.

This clonotype was seen more than once but under ten times. CDR3: CSATRGLAGSYEQYF. The DNA of the CDR3 is TGCAGTGCTACGCGCGGGCTAGCGGGGTCGTACGAGCAGTACTTC. V usage is TRBV20-1 and J usage is TRBJ2-7, with 9 bases that match TRBD2. J gave up 4 bases and V 4 bases, and 11 bases lay outside the gene matches. This CDR3 has 15 residues. CDR1 DFQATT and CDR2 SNEGSKA come from the germline V gene (reference sequence).

This sequence joins TRBV12-3 or TRBV12-4 and TRBJ2-5; 11 bases match TRBD1. The junction had 8 bases not matched to a gene; V was cut back by 5 bases and J by 3 bases. The CDR3 runs 16 residues. Here the CDR3 reads CASSRNGQGAEETQYF. CDR3 sequence (DNA): TGTGCCAGCAGTCGAAACGGACAGGGGGCGGAAGAGACCCAGTACTTC.

The genes are TRBV9 and TRBJ2-1, with 7 bases that match TRBD2. The V gene end was trimmed by 3 bases and the J gene end by 1 base; junction bases not matched to a gene: 10. Germline V gene lookup returns CDR1 SGDLS and CDR2 YYNGEE. CDR3 length equals 17 residues. CDR3 region: CASSDYPAGESYNEQFF. The CDR3 bases are TGTGCCAGCAGCGACTACCCGGCGGGAGAGTCCTACAATGAGCAGTTCTTC.

The chain uses TRBV6-1 and TRBJ2-2; 9 bases line up with TRBD2. With 11 bases clipped from V and 5 bases from J, the junction kept 18 bases outside the gene matches. Looked up from germline, CDR1 is MNHNS and CDR2 is SASEGT. This CDR3 has 17 residues. CDR3 loop: CADLRKGGRARTGELFF. In nucleotides, the CDR3 is TGTGCCGACCTGCGGAAAGGCGGGAGGGCGCGGACCGGGGAGCTGTTTTTT.

This clonotype was seen a handful of times. V and J are TRBV5-1 and TRBJ2-1, with a tentative D call TRBD2 (6 bases). The CDR3 runs 16 residues. V was trimmed by 0 bases and J by 5 bases, leaving 15 bases between them. Germline CDR1 is SGHRS and CDR2 is YFSETQ. The CDR3 DNA reads as TGCGCCAGCAGCTTGGGAGGGGCGCGGGGAAACAATGAGCAGTTCTTC. Amino acid sequence: CASSLGGARGNNEQFF.

This chain joins TRBV25-1 and TRBJ1-5; D unresolved. From germline, CDR1 is MGHDK and CDR2 SYGVNS. Trimming shortened V by 8 bases and J by 1 base, and 9 bases separated the two germline ends. The CDR3 runs to 13 residues. CDR3: CASGGGSNQPQHF. CDR3 bases: TGTGCCAGCGGAGGCGGGAGCAATCAGCCCCAGCATTTT.

The V call is TRBV2, the J call TRBJ2-3; D is perhaps TRBD2 (6 bases). V was shortened by 7 bases and J by 2 bases, with 13 bases between the two germline ends. CDR1 and CDR2 from the germline V gene are SNHLY and FYNNEI. The CDR3 has 14 amino acids. The CDR3 loop is CASNEGGYTDTQYF. CDR3 nucleotide sequence: TGTGCCAGCAACGAGGGAGGCTACACAGATACGCAGTATTTT.

This clonotype was detected only once. The chain employs TRBV12-3 or TRBV12-4 and TRBJ2-3; 8 nucleotides match TRBD1. Trimming removed 3 bases from V and 1 base from J; junction bases left unmatched: 3. CDR3 size: 15 residues. CDR3: CASSFQGAGTDTQYF. DNA of the CDR3: TGTGCCAGCAGTTTCCAGGGGGCCGGCACAGATACGCAGTATTTT.